The entry below describes one TCR beta chain. The data were obtained in a study of cytomegalovirus exposure and HLA in healthy donors. The germline gives CDR1 KGHSH, CDR2 LQKENI. CDR3 length: 14 residues. V lost 6 bases, J lost 5 bases, and 10 bases stayed unmatched. 60 Vbeta and 13 Jbeta primers were used in PCR. Measured with immunoSEQ multiplex PCR; TCRdb has only the in-frame clones, and not every one. This sample lists about 160,000 clones; its ten largest clones have roughly 1.3%. The V gene is TRBV18, the J gene TRBJ2-7, with 7 bases matching TRBD1. Input material: PBMCs. The sequence derives from a woman aged 60-75 years in good health and CMV-seronegative. The CDR3 region has the DNA TGTGCCAGCTCCCTTGGACAGGCGTGGGACGAGCAGTACTTC. Translation gives CASSLGQAWDEQYF. Looking up the rest from reference TRBV18 and TRBJ2-7 gives the full variable domain: NAGVMQNPRHLVRRRGQEARLRCSPMKGHSHVYWYRQLPEEGLKFMVYLQKENIIDESGMPKERFSAEFPKEGPSILRIQQVVRGDSAAYFCASSLGQAWDEQYFGPGTRLTVT.